This T cell receptor beta chain was captured in a study of T cell responses to AZD1222 COVID-19 vaccine. Looking at the study overall: It was second doses at about 4 or about 12 weeks that were pooled. Findings and caveats of the study: An increase in Spike-specific TCR breadth and depth was observed after two AZD1222 doses. Mostly white British, mostly female donors; authors suggested clonal diversity may be underestimated. Variant regions that are unmutated are reportedly the target of nearly half of spike-specific TCRs.

Clones were sequenced by immunoSEQ multiplex PCR, and TCRdb holds only the in-frame ones, with some missing. The sample includes 130,000 or so clones, under 95% of them seen just once. V was trimmed by 0 bases and J by 2 bases, leaving 7 bases between them. Per germline, CDR1 MNHEY and CDR2 SVGAGI. The CDR3 runs 15 residues. This clone has just one count. Its antigen is still unknown. The input for sequencing was peripheral blood, taken on day 0 of AZD1222 vaccination. This TCR was sampled from an adult in good health. The V call is TRBV6-5, the J call TRBJ1-4; D is undetermined. The DNA of the CDR3 is TGTGCCAGCAGTTACTCGGAGTTGACTAATGAAAAACTGTTTTTT. It codes for CASSYSELTNEKLFF.